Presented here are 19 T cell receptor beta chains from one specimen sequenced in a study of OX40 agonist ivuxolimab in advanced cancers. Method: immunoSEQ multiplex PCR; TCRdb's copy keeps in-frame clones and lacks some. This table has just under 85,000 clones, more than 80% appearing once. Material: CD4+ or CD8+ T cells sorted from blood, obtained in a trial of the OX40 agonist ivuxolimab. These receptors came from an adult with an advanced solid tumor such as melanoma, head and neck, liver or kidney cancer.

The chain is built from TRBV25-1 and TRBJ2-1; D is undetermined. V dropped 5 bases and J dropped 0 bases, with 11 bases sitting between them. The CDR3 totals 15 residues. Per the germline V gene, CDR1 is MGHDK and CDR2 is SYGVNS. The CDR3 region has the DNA TGTGCCAGCAGTTACTCACCCAGCTCCTACAATGAGCAGTTCTTC. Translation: CASSYSPSSYNEQFF.

CDR3 coding DNA: TGTGCCAGCTCAATCTCGGACAGGGTGGACTATGGCTACACCTTC. Amino acid sequence: CASSISDRVDYGYTF. The chain couples TRBV18 to TRBJ1-2, with 8 positions matching TRBD1. Per germline, CDR1 KGHSH and CDR2 LQKENI. Losses at the gene ends were 5 bases for V and 3 bases for J; bases not matched to a gene: 8. The CDR3 sequence is 15 residues long.

CDR3 protein: CASIPGTGTADTQYF. CDR3 nucleotides: TGTGCCAGCATCCCCGGGACAGGGACAGCAGATACGCAGTATTTT. This chain uses TRBV28 with TRBJ2-3; 9 bases align to TRBD1. The CDR3 is 15 amino acids. Germline CDR1 MDHEN, CDR2 SYDVKM. V shed 7 bases and J 4 bases; nucleotides not matched to a gene: 9.

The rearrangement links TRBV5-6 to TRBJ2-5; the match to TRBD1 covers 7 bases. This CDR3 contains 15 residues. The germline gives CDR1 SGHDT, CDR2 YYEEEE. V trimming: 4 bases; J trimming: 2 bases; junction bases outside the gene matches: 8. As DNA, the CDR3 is TGTGCCAGCAGCAACCGGGACAGTATACAAGAGACCCAGTACTTC. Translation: CASSNRDSIQETQYF.

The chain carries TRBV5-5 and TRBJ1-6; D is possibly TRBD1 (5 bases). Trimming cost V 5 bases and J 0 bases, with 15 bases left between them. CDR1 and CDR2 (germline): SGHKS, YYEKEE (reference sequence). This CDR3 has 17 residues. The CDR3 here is CASRPDSLSSYNSPLHF. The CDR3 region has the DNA TGTGCCAGCAGACCAGACAGCCTGAGCTCCTATAATTCACCCCTCCACTTT.

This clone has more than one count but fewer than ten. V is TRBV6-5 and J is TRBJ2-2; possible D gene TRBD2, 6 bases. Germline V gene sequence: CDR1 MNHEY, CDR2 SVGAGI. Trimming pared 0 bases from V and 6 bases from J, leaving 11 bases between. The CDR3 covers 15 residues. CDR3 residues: CASSYSKGGAGELFF. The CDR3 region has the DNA TGTGCCAGCAGTTACTCGAAAGGAGGGGCCGGGGAGCTGTTTTTT.

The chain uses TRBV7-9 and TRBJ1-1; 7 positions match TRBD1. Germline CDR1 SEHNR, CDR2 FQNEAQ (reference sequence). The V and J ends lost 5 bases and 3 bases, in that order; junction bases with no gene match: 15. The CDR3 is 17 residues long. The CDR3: CASSQHGVEGADTEAFF. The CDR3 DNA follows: TGTGCCAGCAGCCAACATGGGGTGGAGGGGGCGGACACTGAAGCTTTCTTT.

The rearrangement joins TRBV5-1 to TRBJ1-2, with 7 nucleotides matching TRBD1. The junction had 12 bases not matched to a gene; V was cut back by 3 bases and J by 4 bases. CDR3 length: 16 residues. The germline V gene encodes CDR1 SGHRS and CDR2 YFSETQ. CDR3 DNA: TGCGCCAGCAGCTCGACCCAACTACAGGGGAGCTATGGCTACACCTTC. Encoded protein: CASSSTQLQGSYGYTF.

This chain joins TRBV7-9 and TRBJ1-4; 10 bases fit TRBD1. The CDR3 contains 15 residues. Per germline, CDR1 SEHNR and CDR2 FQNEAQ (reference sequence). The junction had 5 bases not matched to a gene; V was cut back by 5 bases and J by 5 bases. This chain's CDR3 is CASSPPGQGNEKLFF. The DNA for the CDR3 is TGTGCCAGCAGCCCGCCGGGACAGGGGAATGAAAAACTGTTTTTT.

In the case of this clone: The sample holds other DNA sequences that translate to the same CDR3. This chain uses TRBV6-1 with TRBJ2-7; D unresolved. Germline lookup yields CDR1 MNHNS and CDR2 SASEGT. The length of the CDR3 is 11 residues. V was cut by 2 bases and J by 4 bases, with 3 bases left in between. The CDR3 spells CASSELYEQYV. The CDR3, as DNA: TGTGCCAGCAGTGAACTTTACGAGCAGTACGTC.

DNA for the CDR3: TGTGCCAGCAGCTTAGTGATCGGGACAGGGGGCGATAGCGAAAAACTGTTTTTT. It specifies CASSLVIGTGGDSEKLFF. The rearrangement joins TRBV7-8 to TRBJ1-4; 12 positions agree with TRBD1. After removal of 1 base from V and 8 bases from J, the junction contained 11 bases not matched to a gene. The CDR3 spans 18 residues. Germline V gene lookup returns CDR1 SGHVS and CDR2 FQNEAQ.

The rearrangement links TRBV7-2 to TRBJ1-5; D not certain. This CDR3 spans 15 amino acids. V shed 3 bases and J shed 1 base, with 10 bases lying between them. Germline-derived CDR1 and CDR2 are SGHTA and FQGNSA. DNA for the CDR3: TGTGCCAGCAGCTTGGGAGACTCAAGCAATCAGCCCCAGCATTTT. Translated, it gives CASSLGDSSNQPQHF.

CDR3 coding DNA: TGTGCCAGCAGCCCCCAGGGACAGACCCAAGAGACCCAGTACTTC. This encodes CASSPQGQTQETQYF. The J gene is TRBJ2-5, the V gene TRBV28, with TRBD1 matching 7 bases. Germline V gives CDR1 MDHEN, CDR2 SYDVKM. V dropped 6 bases and J dropped 1; count of bases not matched to a gene: 8. The CDR3 spans 15 residues.

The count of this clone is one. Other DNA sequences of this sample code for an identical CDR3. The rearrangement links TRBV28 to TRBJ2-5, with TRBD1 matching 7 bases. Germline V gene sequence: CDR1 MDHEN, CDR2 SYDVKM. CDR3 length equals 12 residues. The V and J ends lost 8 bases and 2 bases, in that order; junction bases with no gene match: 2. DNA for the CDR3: TGTGCCAGCCGACAGGGTCAAGAGACCCAGTACTTC. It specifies CASRQGQETQYF.

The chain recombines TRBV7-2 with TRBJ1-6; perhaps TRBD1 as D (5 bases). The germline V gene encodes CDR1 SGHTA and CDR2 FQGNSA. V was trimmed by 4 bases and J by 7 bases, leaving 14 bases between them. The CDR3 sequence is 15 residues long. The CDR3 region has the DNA TGTGCCAGCAGCTCGCGGGCAGGGTTGAATTCACCCCTCCACTTT. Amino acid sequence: CASSSRAGLNSPLHF.

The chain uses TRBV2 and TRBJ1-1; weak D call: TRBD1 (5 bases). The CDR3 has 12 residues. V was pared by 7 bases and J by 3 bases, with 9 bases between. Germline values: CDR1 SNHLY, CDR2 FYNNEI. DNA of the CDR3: TGTGCCAGCATACAGGACCACACTGAAGCTTTCTTT. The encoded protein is CASIQDHTEAFF.

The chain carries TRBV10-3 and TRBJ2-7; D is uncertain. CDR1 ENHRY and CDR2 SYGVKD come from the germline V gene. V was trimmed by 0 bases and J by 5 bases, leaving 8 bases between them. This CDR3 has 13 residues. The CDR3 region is CAISESGFHEQYF. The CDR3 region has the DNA TGTGCCATCAGTGAGTCTGGGTTTCACGAGCAGTACTTC.

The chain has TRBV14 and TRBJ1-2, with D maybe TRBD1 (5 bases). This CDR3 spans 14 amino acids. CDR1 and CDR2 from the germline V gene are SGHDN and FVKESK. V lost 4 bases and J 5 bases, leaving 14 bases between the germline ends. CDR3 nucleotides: TGTGCCAGCAGCCCAGGGCAGGACCTTTATGGCTACACCTTC. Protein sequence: CASSPGQDLYGYTF.

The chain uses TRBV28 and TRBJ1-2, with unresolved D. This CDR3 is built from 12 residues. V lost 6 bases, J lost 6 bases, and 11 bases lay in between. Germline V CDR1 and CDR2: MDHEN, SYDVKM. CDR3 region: CASRYDTHGYTF. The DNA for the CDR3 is TGTGCCAGCAGATACGACACCCATGGCTACACCTTC.